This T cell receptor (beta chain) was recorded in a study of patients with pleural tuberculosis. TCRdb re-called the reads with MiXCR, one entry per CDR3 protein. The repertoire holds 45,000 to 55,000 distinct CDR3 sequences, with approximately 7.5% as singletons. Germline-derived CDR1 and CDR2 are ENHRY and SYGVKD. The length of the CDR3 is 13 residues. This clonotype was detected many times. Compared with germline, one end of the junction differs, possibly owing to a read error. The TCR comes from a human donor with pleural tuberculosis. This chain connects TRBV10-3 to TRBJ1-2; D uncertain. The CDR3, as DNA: TGTGCCAGCAGTGAGTCGGGCTCCTATGGCTACACCTTC. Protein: CASSESGSYGYTF.